The present T cell receptor beta chain was sequenced within a study of T cells in Graves' hyperthyroidism and ophthalmopathy (dated by TCRdb to between 2018 and 2020). For the study in its entirety: TCR V-J signatures able to tell the groups apart were searched for in a discovery cohort of approximately 95 patients, of whom more than 40 had Graves' ophthalmopathy and about 55 had stable Graves' hyperthyroidism. Prospective prediction of ophthalmopathy was tested in an independent validation cohort of fewer than 20 hyperthyroidism patients and around 16 patients who later progressed to ophthalmopathy. The approximately 100 discovery patients were divided at random into training and test sets in a 7:3 ratio. In more than 5 Graves' hyperthyroidism patients, the study also compared T-cell repertoires from thyroid tissue with T-cell repertoires from blood. Following sampling, methimazole starting at 30 mg daily was given to hyperthyroidism patients, and high-dose intravenous methylprednisolone was given to ophthalmopathy patients. The paper describes TCR Vbeta CDR3 sequencing of 140 or so peripheral blood samples, made up of some 42 ophthalmopathy patients, over 70 hyperthyroidism patients and roughly 17 progressor patients.

The germline V gene (reference sequence) specifies DFQATT as CDR1 and SNEGSKA as CDR2. V is reduced by 4 bases and J by 3 bases, leaving a spacing of 10 bases between them. The CDR3 runs 12 residues from the cysteine to the phenylalanine. CDR3 DNA only is kept here, 36 bases in frame from base 1. Stable Graves' hyperthyroidism was defined as the absence of progression to ophthalmopathy over 18 months of follow-up. Hyperthyroidism patients were newly diagnosed, had a disease duration of under 2 months, and were aged 18 to 65 years. Patients with uncontrolled infections, other autoimmune diseases, pregnancy or lactation were excluded. Diagnoses relied on clinical symptoms, serum thyroxine and TRAb, thyroid ultrasound and orbital computed tomography. Total RNA was extracted using Trizol reagent, and RNA quality was assessed on an Agilent 2100 Bioanalyzer. This clonotype showed up just once. Its antigen is currently not known. Nothing much larger sits one base from this clone, and base qualities are not available. A single read is weak support.

The TCR beta CDR3 regions were amplified from RNA transcripts. For the first round of RT-PCR on the TCR CDR3, the HTBI primer set was used together with the Qiagen OneStep RT-PCR kit. A second multiplex PCR round built the libraries, followed by size selection and purification. Sequencing of the libraries was done on an Illumina HiSeq2000 using paired-end 100 bp reads. Per the original workflow: SOAPnuke was used to process the raw data, removing reads that contained adapters or uncalled bases, had a mean Phred below 15, or lacked an exact match to the constant primer or identifier. High-quality paired reads were merged with COPE v1.2.5, and unique nucleotide sequences were defined as clonotypes. Clonotypes were aligned to IMGT TRBV, TRBD and TRBJ reference segments using MiTCR v1.1. Analysis was restricted to V-J combinations with a frequency above 0.0001, which covered just over 98% of repertoires. The TCS score was defined as F50 (clonal expansion) divided by E x V (chaos), with BLOSUM62-based TCRdist calculated between CDR3 peptides within each V-J. Welch's t-statistics and random forest reduced roughly 530 V-J features to roughly 13, which were used in a naive Bayes classifier (R e1071). The similarity between thyroid and blood repertoires was quantified using the Morisita-Horn index. TCRdb reprocessed the public reads (quality trimming at Q25 with fastp, clone calling with MiXCR) and kept in-frame beta chains. When rows share a CDR3 protein, they turn into one entry using the most common DNA and genes. For this entry, the V and J calls and clone size follow TCRdb and not the study's own pipeline. The sample table lists some 98,000 distinct CDR3 sequences, 40% of them with a count of one. The ten largest clones represent roughly 10% of the sample.

Findings and caveats that apply to the study as a whole: Ophthalmopathy was separated from stable hyperthyroidism by a 13 V-J signature model, with 85% to 90% sensitivity and roughly 81% specificity obtained in cross-validation and 80%/75% obtained in testing. Sample size was not statistically predetermined, and investigators were not blinded to group allocation. Most expanded thyroid clonotypes (frequency above 0.001) were also detected in blood, suggesting blood repertoires may reflect thyroid immune responses. In validation, the model predicted progression to ophthalmopathy with roughly 66% sensitivity and roughly 72% specificity, a median of about 6 months before onset.

The chain couples TRBV20-1 to TRBJ2-7; the D region is possibly TRBD1 or TRBD2, each matching across 5 bases. The sequenced sample consisted of peripheral blood or thyroid tissue (not recorded which). The origin of this receptor is a woman aged 25-40 years with Graves' hyperthyroidism. CDR3 region: CSATGTDYEQYF. The DNA sequence is TGCAGTGCTACCGGGACGGACTACGAGCAGTACTTC.